These 2 T cell receptor beta chains originate from one sample sequenced in a study of brain T cells in children with intractable seizures. Described time point: blood from clinic visit 5 months post-surgery; TSC patient then seizure free. Produced via immunoSEQ multiplex PCR; TCRdb's table is partial and in-frame only. The sample shows about 340,000 clones, 93% of them seen only once. The material sequenced was peripheral blood, taken roughly 5 months after surgery. The receptors were gathered from a boy under three years old with tuberous sclerosis and intractable seizures.

The chain recombines TRBV27 with TRBJ1-3, with TRBD1 matching 9 bases. This CDR3 is 17 amino acids long. Germline assignment: CDR1 MNHEY and CDR2 SMNVEV (reference sequence). Germline trimming cut 6 bases from V and 0 bases from J; bases unmatched to any gene: 9. In DNA, the CDR3 is TGTGCCAGCAGACTGACAGGGGGACCCTCCTCTGGAAACACCATATATTTT. It is translated as CASRLTGGPSSGNTIYF.

This clone was detected a few times. The chain employs TRBV7-9 and TRBJ1-3; 8 bases match TRBD1. In germline, CDR1 is SEHNR, CDR2 FQNEAQ (reference sequence). This CDR3 spans 16 amino acids. V lost 6 bases to trimming and J lost 4 bases; unmatched junction nucleotides: 11. CDR3 in DNA: TGTGCCAGCAGACTCGACAGGGGCTCAGTAGGAAACACCATATATTTT. Translating gives CASRLDRGSVGNTIYF.